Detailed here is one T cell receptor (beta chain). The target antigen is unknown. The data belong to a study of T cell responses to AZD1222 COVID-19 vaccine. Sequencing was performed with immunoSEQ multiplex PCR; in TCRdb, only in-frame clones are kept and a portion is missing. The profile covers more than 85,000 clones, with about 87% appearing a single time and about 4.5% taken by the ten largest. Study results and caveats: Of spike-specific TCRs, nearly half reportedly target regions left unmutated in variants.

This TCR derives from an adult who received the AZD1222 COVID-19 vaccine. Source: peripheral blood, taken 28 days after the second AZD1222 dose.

The CDR3 coding sequence is TGCGCCAGCAGCTTGGGATTCCAGGGAACGGAGCCCCAGCATTTT. Translating gives CASSLGFQGTEPQHF. This rearrangement joins TRBV5-1 to TRBJ1-5, with D possibly TRBD1 on 5 matching bases. The germline gives CDR1 SGHRS, CDR2 YFSETQ. This CDR3 contains 15 residues. The ends were cut back, 0 bases at V and 8 bases at J, with 15 bases in the middle.